Below, 32 T cell receptor beta chains from the same sample are listed, as sequenced in a study of T-cell reconstitution after alpha-beta-depleted transplantation in children. Using unique molecular identifiers, the investigators prepared the TCRbeta library. In TCRdb, the PCR reads were re-called with MiXCR into one record per CDR3 protein. The repertoire consists of 640,000 or so distinct CDR3 sequences, with about 15% occurring once and the leading ten covering 0.85% to 1.3%. The source material was PBMCs from the stem cell graft donor, sampled from the stem cell graft. These receptors came from a human donor who donated a stem cell graft to a child with acute myeloid leukemia.

In DNA form, the CDR3 reads TGTGCCTGGGCAGGCGCGGGGAGGAACAATGAGCAGTTCTTC. This gives the protein CAWAGAGRNNEQFF. This chain joins TRBV30 and TRBJ2-1; D perhaps matches TRBD2 (6 bases). The germline CDR1 and CDR2 sequences are GTSNPN and SVGIG (reference sequence). The CDR3 length is 14 residues. Trimming pared 5 bases from V and 5 bases from J, leaving 16 bases between.

This clonotype has just a few counts. The chain is built from TRBV6-6 and TRBJ1-2; D is unclear. Germline-derived CDR1 and CDR2 are MNHNY and SVGAGI (reference sequence). The ends were cut back, 5 bases at V and 4 bases at J, with 11 bases in the middle. The CDR3 spans 13 residues. This CDR3 is CASSTATPYGYTF. The CDR3 nucleotides read TGTGCCAGCAGTACGGCCACCCCCTATGGCTACACCTTC.

This chain connects TRBV4-3 to TRBJ1-2; 9 bases line up with TRBD1. Trimming removed 1 base from V and 7 bases from J; junction bases left unmatched: 10. The CDR3 contains 16 residues. Germline CDR1 reads LGHNA; CDR2 reads YSLEER. The CDR3 is CASSQVYGDRVGGYTF. CDR3 sequence (DNA): TGCGCCAGCAGCCAAGTATACGGGGACAGGGTTGGTGGCTACACCTTC.

The table lists this clonotype with many counts. The CDR3 DNA reads TGTGCAGTCGAGGACGGAGTCTCCTACGAGCAGTACGTC. It encodes CAVEDGVSYEQYV. The gene calls are TRBV7-9 and TRBJ2-7; D is unclear. Germline V lookup: CDR1 SEHNR, CDR2 FQNEAQ (reference sequence). The CDR3 is 13 amino acids.

This clonotype was seen a handful of times. The rearrangement links TRBV12-3 or TRBV12-4 to TRBJ2-1; the match to TRBD1 covers 7 bases. This CDR3 is built from 14 residues. Losses at the gene ends were 4 bases for V and 3 bases for J; bases not matched to a gene: 3. CDR3 nucleotides: TGTGCCAGCAGTTCCTCAGGGGGCTACAATGAGCAGTTCTTC. It codes for CASSSSGGYNEQFF.

A word on this clonotype: The junction differs from germline at one of its ends, possibly a read error. J is TRBJ2-3 and V is TRBV12-3 or TRBV12-4; 10 bases are a match to TRBD2. This CDR3 spans 16 amino acids. For the CDR3, the DNA is TGTGCCAGCAGTCCCCTTACTAGCGGGGCCACAGATCCGCAGTATTTT. This codes for CASSPLTSGATDPQYF.

Many counts were recorded for this clonotype. The chain employs TRBV18 and TRBJ2-7, with 10 bases identical to TRBD2. This CDR3 spans 14 amino acids. The junction had 9 bases not matched to a gene; V was cut back by 6 bases and J by 7 bases. The germline CDR1 and CDR2 sequences are KGHSH and LQKENI. For the CDR3, the DNA is TGTGCCAGCTCTCGTAGCGGGGGGACGTGGGAGCAGTACGTC. Translated: CASSRSGGTWEQYV.

This clonotype was detected ten times or more. This rearrangement joins TRBV7-2 to TRBJ1-6, with D perhaps matching TRBD1 (5 bases). This CDR3 contains 15 residues. CDR1 is SGHTA, CDR2 FQGNSA, per germline. The V end was cut by 5 bases, the J end by 11 bases, with 19 bases between. The CDR3 DNA reads as TGTGCCAGCAGCGGGAACTGGGGGGACGGGCCACCCCTCCACTTT. Its translation: CASSGNWGDGPPLHF.

This clonotype has ten or more counts. V and J are TRBV5-1 and TRBJ2-5; TRBD1 is a possible D gene (6 bases). Trimming left V 0 bases short and J 2 bases short, with 11 bases between. CDR3 length: 15 amino acids. The V gene's germline CDR1 is SGHRS and CDR2 YFSETQ. The CDR3 spells CASSLGVTGQETQYF. CDR3 nucleotide sequence: TGCGCCAGCAGCTTGGGTGTGACAGGTCAAGAGACCCAGTACTTC.

This clonotype came up many times. J is TRBJ2-1 and V is TRBV7-6; 9 positions match TRBD2. This CDR3 contains 17 residues. Unmatched junction bases numbered 11, after V lost 5 bases and J lost 3 bases. Germline V gene lookup returns CDR1 SGHVS and CDR2 FNYEAQ. The CDR3 DNA reads TGTGCCAGCAGCATCCTCCCTGTAGCGGGGGTCTACAATGAGCAGTTCTTC. Translating gives CASSILPVAGVYNEQFF.

V usage is TRBV4-3 and J usage is TRBJ1-2; D gene unclear. Germline-derived CDR1 and CDR2 are LGHNA and YSLEER. Deletions cut 4 bases from V and 8 bases from J, with 11 bases between. This CDR3 is built from 12 residues. CDR3 protein: CASSPPSGGYTF. The DNA of the CDR3 is TGCGCCAGCAGCCCCCCCTCGGGAGGCTACACCTTC.

This clonotype was detected a few times. The V call is TRBV6-2 or TRBV6-3, the J call TRBJ1-1, with D tentatively TRBD1 (5 bases). This CDR3 contains 15 residues. Trimming shortened V by 5 bases and J by 0 bases, and 13 bases separated the two germline ends. The V gene's germline CDR1 is MNHEY and CDR2 SVGEGT. CDR3 amino acids: CASSQSGRMNTEAFF. The CDR3 DNA is TGTGCCAGCAGTCAATCGGGACGCATGAACACTGAAGCTTTCTTT.

The rearrangement links TRBV6-2 or TRBV6-3 to TRBJ2-1, with TRBD2 matching 15 bases. Germline assignment: CDR1 MNHEY and CDR2 SVGEGT. This CDR3 has 16 amino acids. The trim removed 4 bases at V and 6 bases at J, leaving 4 bases unmatched. The CDR3 DNA sequence: TGTGCCAGCAGTTCTTGGACTAGCGGGGGGGCCAATGAGCAGTTCTTC. It is translated as CASSSWTSGGANEQFF.

This chain connects TRBV5-6 to TRBJ2-3; 8 bases are shared with TRBD2. CDR3 length: 16 residues. The germline V gene has CDR1 SGHDT and CDR2 YYEEEE. The V and J ends lost 3 bases and 1 base, in that order; junction bases with no gene match: 7. As DNA, the CDR3 is TGTGCCAGCAGCTCCTATAGCGGGGTGGGCACAGATACGCAGTATTTT. Its protein is CASSSYSGVGTDTQYF.

This clonotype was seen many times. This chain joins TRBV4-3 and TRBJ2-1, with D perhaps assigned TRBD1 or TRBD2 (5 bases each). The CDR3 consists of 15 residues. V was shortened by 5 bases and J by 6 bases, with 17 bases between the two germline ends. CDR1 and CDR2 from the germline V gene are LGHNA and YSLEER. CDR3 DNA: TGCGCCAGCAGCTCTTTGAGGGGCGAAGGCAATGAGCAGTTCTTC. As protein: CASSSLRGEGNEQFF.

The sample holds many counts of this clonotype. V usage is TRBV12-3 or TRBV12-4 and J usage is TRBJ2-7; TRBD1 matches 12 bases. The CDR3 loop spans 14 amino acids. With 6 bases clipped from V and 6 bases from J, the junction kept 6 bases outside the gene matches. CDR3 amino acids: CASSHGTGGAEQYF. The CDR3 DNA follows: TGTGCCAGCAGCCATGGGACAGGGGGCGCCGAGCAGTACTTC.

CDR3 DNA: TGCGCCAGCAGCTTGGAGAGGGGCGGGGATGGCTACACCTTC. This sequence encodes CASSLERGGDGYTF. This sequence joins TRBV5-1 and TRBJ1-2; the D gene is possibly TRBD1 (5 bases). V shed 0 bases and J shed 6 bases, with 12 bases lying between them. The V gene's germline CDR1 is SGHRS and CDR2 YFSETQ. The CDR3 loop spans 14 amino acids.

CDR3 amino acids: CSATPKGWGSYNEQFF. The CDR3 DNA reads TGCAGTGCTACCCCGAAAGGTTGGGGCTCCTACAATGAGCAGTTCTTC. The chain links TRBV20-1 to TRBJ2-1; no clear D. V was shortened by 4 bases and J by 0 bases, with 16 bases between the two germline ends. Germline V gene data show CDR1 as DFQATT and CDR2 as SNEGSKA (reference sequence). CDR3 length: 16 amino acids.

This clonotype was picked up many times. This chain links TRBV20-1 with TRBJ1-2; possibly TRBD1 for D (6 bases). The CDR3 covers 14 residues. Trimming pared 5 bases from V and 4 bases from J, leaving 17 bases between. The V gene's germline CDR1 is DFQATT and CDR2 SNEGSKA (reference sequence). The CDR3 here is CSAPPGVASYGYTF. For the CDR3, the DNA is TGCAGTGCTCCCCCAGGGGTGGCGAGCTATGGCTACACCTTC.

This clonotype was detected a few times. The rearrangement joins TRBV7-9 to TRBJ2-1; TRBD2 agrees at 8 bases. Germline V lookup: CDR1 SEHNR, CDR2 FQNEAQ (reference sequence). The CDR3 is 15 amino acids. The J segment lost 5 bases and the V segment lost 5 bases, leaving 8 bases of the junction unmatched. The CDR3 region has the DNA TGTGCCAGCAGCAGGGGGACTAGTCGGCACAATGAGCAGTTCTTC. Translating it yields CASSRGTSRHNEQFF.

This clonotype occurred many times. The rearrangement joins TRBV10-3 to TRBJ2-7; 8 nucleotides align to TRBD1. The germline V gene encodes CDR1 ENHRY and CDR2 SYGVKD. The CDR3 loop spans 15 amino acids. Trimming cost V 0 bases and J 4 bases; bases outside gene matches: 5. Here the CDR3 DNA reads TGTGCCATCAGTGAGTCTGGGACAGGACCTTACGAGCAGTACTTC. Translated, it gives CAISESGTGPYEQYF.

This clonotype has ten or more counts. The chain recombines TRBV29-1 with TRBJ1-1; D uncertain. The germline V gene has CDR1 SQVTM and CDR2 ANQGSEA. CDR3 length equals 12 residues. Trimming shortened V by 7 bases and J by 0 bases, and 9 bases separated the two germline ends. The CDR3 here is CSGSPMNTEAFF. The CDR3 DNA is TGCAGCGGTTCACCGATGAACACTGAAGCTTTCTTT.

This sequence joins TRBV20-1 and TRBJ2-5; D is perhaps TRBD1 (6 bases). The CDR3 loop spans 16 amino acids. Between the trimmed V and J ends, which lost 4 bases and 1 base, there was a span of 19 bases. Germline assignment: CDR1 DFQATT and CDR2 SNEGSKA (reference sequence). CDR3 region: CSATTFFGQSQETQYF. CDR3 nucleotide sequence: TGCAGTGCTACAACCTTCTTTGGACAGTCCCAAGAGACCCAGTACTTC.

This clonotype was counted only a few times. The chain uses TRBV12-3 or TRBV12-4 and TRBJ2-2, with 12 bases matching TRBD1. This CDR3 is 17 amino acids long. The J segment lost 3 bases and the V segment lost 4 bases, leaving 6 bases of the junction unmatched. CDR3 in DNA: TGTGCCAGCAGTTCCGGGACAGGGGGCGCTGACACCGGGGAGCTGTTTTTT. It specifies CASSSGTGGADTGELFF.

The rearrangement links TRBV4-1 to TRBJ2-2; D is unresolved. The V end was cut by 5 bases, the J end by 1 base, with 8 bases between. Germline V gene lookup returns CDR1 MGHRA and CDR2 YSYEKL. The CDR3 is 14 amino acids. This CDR3 is CASSGELNTGELFF. CDR3 coding DNA: TGCGCCAGCAGCGGCGAATTGAACACCGGGGAGCTGTTTTTT.

This chain connects TRBV11-2 to TRBJ1-1; no reliable D call. The CDR3 loop spans 13 amino acids. Germline V gene sequence: CDR1 SGHAT, CDR2 FQNNGV. V was pared by 5 bases and J by 11 bases, with 18 bases between. The CDR3 is CASSPYGEDVAFF. The CDR3, as DNA: TGTGCCAGCAGCCCATATGGGGAGGATGTGGCTTTCTTT.

This clonotype was seen repeatedly, ten times or more. The CDR3 nucleotides read TGTGCCAGCAGCTTATTAGCGTTGAGGCGGGGGGGCGGAGAGACCCAGTACTTC. Its protein is CASSLLALRRGGGETQYF. This chain links TRBV11-2 with TRBJ2-5; 9 nucleotides align to TRBD2. This CDR3 has 18 amino acids. CDR1 and CDR2 (germline): SGHAT, FQNNGV. The junction had 14 bases not matched to a gene; V was cut back by 2 bases and J by 4 bases. Full variable domain (rest looked up from reference TRBV11-2 and TRBJ2-5): EAGVAQSPRYKIIEKRQSVAFWCNPISGHATLYWYQQILGQGPKLLIQFQNNGVVDDSQLPKDRFSAERLKGVDSTLKIQPAKLEDSAVYLCASSLLALRRGGGETQYFGPGTRLLVL.

This clonotype was recorded many times. The rearrangement joins TRBV28 to TRBJ2-3; 9 bases map to TRBD2. The V and J ends lost 3 bases and 6 bases, in that order; junction bases with no gene match: 10. The CDR3 is 16 residues long. The V gene's germline CDR1 is MDHEN and CDR2 SYDVKM. In nucleotides, the CDR3 is TGTGCCAGCAGTTTTCAAACCAGCGGGGGGAGGGATACGCAGTATTTT. Amino acids: CASSFQTSGGRDTQYF.

This clonotype was picked up a small number of times. V usage is TRBV11-3 and J usage is TRBJ1-2; no definite D call. Germline V gene data show CDR1 as SGHNT and CDR2 as YENEEA. Trimming stripped 1 base from V and 0 bases from J, with 27 bases between. This CDR3 region has 21 residues. The chain's CDR3 is CASSLVNTPRTASPANYGYTF. The CDR3 DNA reads as TGTGCCAGCAGCTTAGTTAACACTCCCAGGACGGCATCCCCAGCTAACTATGGCTACACCTTC.

This clonotype was recorded many times. The rearrangement links TRBV20-1 to TRBJ2-3; D possibly corresponds to TRBD2 (6 bases). CDR1 and CDR2 (germline): DFQATT, SNEGSKA (reference sequence). This CDR3 has 15 amino acids. The V end was cut by 2 bases, the J end by 1 base, with 13 bases between. In DNA, the CDR3 is TGCAGTGCTAGATTCGGCGGGGAACGCACAGATACGCAGTATTTT. It encodes CSARFGGERTDTQYF.

About this clonotype itself: A read error may produce the germline difference seen at one junction end. The V call is TRBV20-1, the J call TRBJ2-5, with D perhaps TRBD2 (5 bases). The CDR3 runs to 16 residues. Germline CDR1 and CDR2: DFQATT and SNEGSKA (reference sequence). CDR3 DNA: TGCTGTGCTAGAGGGCGCCGATCCGGCAGTCAAGAGACCCAGTACTTC. Translation gives CCARGRRSGSQETQYF.

The chain has TRBV6-2 or TRBV6-3 and TRBJ2-6; D is undetermined. Germline-derived CDR1 and CDR2 are MNHEY and SVGEGT. V dropped 7 bases and J dropped 0 bases, with 7 bases sitting between them. The CDR3 covers 14 residues. The chain's CDR3 is CASNGYSGANVLTF. The CDR3 nucleotides read TGTGCCAGCAACGGGTACTCTGGGGCCAACGTCCTGACTTTC.